Below are 32 T cell receptor beta chains sequenced from a single sample in a study of blood T cell repertoires in COVID-19. Only in-frame clones appear in the TCRdb table, and some are missing; sequencing was by immunoSEQ multiplex PCR. The sample records hundreds of thousands of clones, 89% being singletons. What was sequenced was peripheral blood. All receptors derive from a man between 18 and 35 years old with COVID-19, enrolled during active disease.

This chain connects TRBV7-8 to TRBJ2-1; D is possibly TRBD2 (5 bases). The CDR3 has 12 residues. Germline V gene sequence: CDR1 SGHVS, CDR2 FQNEAQ. V was shortened by 2 bases and J by 9 bases, with 8 bases between the two germline ends. The DNA of the CDR3 is TGTGCCAGCAGCTTAAGAGGAGGTGAGCAGTTCTTC. It yields the protein CASSLRGGEQFF.

This clone was picked up one time. The J gene is TRBJ2-1, the V gene TRBV11-3, with 12 bases aligning to TRBD2. With 1 base clipped from V and 9 bases from J, the junction kept 10 bases outside the gene matches. The CDR3 runs to 17 residues. From germline, CDR1 is SGHNT and CDR2 YENEEA. DNA for the CDR3: TGTGCCAGCAGCTTAGGGCCCCTAGCGGGAGGGTGGATTGAGCAGTTCTTC. This gives the protein CASSLGPLAGGWIEQFF.

The gene calls are TRBV5-1 and TRBJ2-2; 9 bases line up with TRBD1. Germline trimming cut 2 bases from V and 4 bases from J; bases unmatched to any gene: 3. CDR1 is SGHRS, CDR2 YFSETQ, per germline. The CDR3 has 15 amino acids. CDR3 sequence reads: CASSFGQGSTGELFF. CDR3 DNA: TGCGCCAGCAGCTTCGGACAGGGGAGCACCGGGGAGCTGTTTTTT.

The rearrangement uses TRBV6-5 and TRBJ1-2, with a tentative D call TRBD1 (5 bases). The CDR3 runs 13 residues. The V end was cut by 8 bases, the J end by 4 bases, with 14 bases between. Germline V CDR1 and CDR2: MNHEY, SVGAGI. The CDR3 spells CASWGGSTYGYTF. CDR3 in DNA: TGTGCCAGCTGGGGGGGATCCACCTATGGCTACACCTTC.

The V gene is TRBV27, the J gene TRBJ2-1; D remains ambiguous. From germline, CDR1 is MNHEY and CDR2 SMNVEV (reference sequence). The V and J ends lost 3 bases and 5 bases respectively, with 8 bases between them. The CDR3 runs to 13 residues. CDR3 residues: CASSLLEHNEQFF. CDR3 nucleotides: TGTGCCAGCAGTTTGCTAGAACACAATGAGCAGTTCTTC.

The chain recombines TRBV5-1 with TRBJ2-7; a possible D gene is TRBD1 (6 bases). CDR1 is SGHRS and CDR2 is YFSETQ in the germline V gene. V was cut by 7 bases and J by 3 bases, with 20 bases left in between. This CDR3 is built from 15 residues. CDR3 bases: TGCGCCAGCTCTTTAAAGGGGGAACCCTTCTACGAGCAGTACTTC. Translation gives CASSLKGEPFYEQYF. The complete variable domain, with remaining parts taken from reference TRBV5-1 and TRBJ2-7, reads KAGVTQTPRYLIKTRGQQVTLSCSPISGHRSVSWYQQTPGQGLQFLFEYFSETQRNKGNFPGRFSGRQFSNSRSEMNVSTLELGDSALYLCASSLKGEPFYEQYFGPGTRLTVT.

This chain joins TRBV24-1 and TRBJ2-3; TRBD2 agrees at 7 bases. The CDR3 has 15 residues. V trimming: 5 bases; J trimming: 7 bases; junction bases outside the gene matches: 11. Germline-derived CDR1 and CDR2 are KGHDR and SFDVKD. CDR3 sequence reads: CATSAGGGPAYTQYF. CDR3 DNA sequence: TGTGCCACCAGTGCCGGGGGAGGGCCGGCGTATACGCAGTATTTT.

This clone has only one observation. This chain joins TRBV4-2 and TRBJ2-1; D not resolved. The CDR3 length is 16 residues. V was pared by 1 base and J by 0 bases, with 10 bases between. The germline V gene has CDR1 LGHNA and CDR2 YNFKEQ. CDR3 residues: CASSQGAVSSYNEQFF. CDR3 bases: TGTGCCAGCAGCCAAGGAGCCGTGAGCTCCTACAATGAGCAGTTCTTC.

This clone was seen once. The chain employs TRBV5-1 and TRBJ2-4, with TRBD2 matching over 12 bases. The length of the CDR3 is 15 residues. The V gene's germline CDR1 is SGHRS and CDR2 YFSETQ. V shed 2 bases, J shed 6 bases, and the junction held 3 bases outside the gene matches. The CDR3 spells CASSLLAGGSNIQYF. CDR3 DNA: TGCGCCAGCAGCTTACTAGCGGGGGGCTCAAACATTCAGTACTTC. The full variable domain, completed using reference TRBV5-1 and TRBJ2-4, is KAGVTQTPRYLIKTRGQQVTLSCSPISGHRSVSWYQQTPGQGLQFLFEYFSETQRNKGNFPGRFSGRQFSNSRSEMNVSTLELGDSALYLCASSLLAGGSNIQYFGAGTRLSVL.

This clone was observed a few times. This rearrangement joins TRBV9 to TRBJ2-1; 7 nucleotides match TRBD2. The CDR3 has 15 amino acids. The V and J ends lost 4 bases and 0 bases, in that order; junction bases with no gene match: 4. Germline V gene lookup returns CDR1 SGDLS and CDR2 YYNGEE. The chain's CDR3 is CASSPRLASYNEQFF. The CDR3 DNA reads TGTGCCAGCAGCCCCCGACTAGCCTCCTACAATGAGCAGTTCTTC.

The chain couples TRBV30 to TRBJ2-7; 9 positions agree with TRBD1. The V and J ends lost 0 bases and 1 base, in that order; junction bases with no gene match: 4. Germline CDR1 is GTSNPN and CDR2 is SVGIG (reference sequence). The CDR3 is made up of 15 amino acids. The CDR3 is CAWSVHGTGSYEQYF. The DNA for the CDR3 is TGTGCCTGGAGTGTACATGGGACAGGGTCCTACGAGCAGTACTTC.

The rearrangement uses TRBV13 and TRBJ2-1; tentatively, D is TRBD1 (6 bases). Trimming cost V 5 bases and J 5 bases, with 16 bases left between them. CDR3 length: 15 residues. Per the germline V gene, CDR1 is PRHDT and CDR2 is FYEKMQ (reference sequence). The CDR3 DNA is TGTGCCAGCAGCCGAGCAGGGGTGGCCAACAATGAGCAGTTCTTC. Amino acid sequence: CASSRAGVANNEQFF.

V is TRBV19 and J is TRBJ1-5; TRBD1 aligns across 9 bases. Germline CDR1 reads LNHDA; CDR2 reads SQIVND (reference sequence). This CDR3 is 19 amino acids long. Trimming cost V 0 bases and J 5 bases; bases outside gene matches: 14. The CDR3 reads CASSIEDMPGQGWDQPQHF. The DNA of the CDR3 is TGTGCCAGTAGTATAGAGGACATGCCGGGACAGGGATGGGATCAGCCCCAGCATTTT.

V usage is TRBV12-5 and J usage is TRBJ2-1; TRBD2 matches 8 bases. Germline CDR1 LGHNT, CDR2 FRNRAP. The CDR3 consists of 15 residues. The V segment lost 6 bases and the J segment 0 bases; nucleotides outside the gene matches: 4. The chain's CDR3 is CASGSGTSSYNEQFF. The CDR3 DNA reads as TGTGCTAGTGGCTCCGGGACTAGCTCCTACAATGAGCAGTTCTTC.

The chain couples TRBV21-1 to TRBJ2-7; TRBD1 is the table's D call and was not checked against the DNA. TRBV21-1 has pseudogene status. CDR3 length: 16 residues. As DNA, the CDR3 is TGTGCCAGCACCCCGTCCGGGACAAACGGATCGTACGAGCAGTACTTC. It specifies CASTPSGTNGSYEQYF.

The J gene is TRBJ2-5, the V gene TRBV4-1, with 7 bases fitting TRBD1. The V and J ends lost 2 bases and 5 bases, in that order; junction bases with no gene match: 11. This CDR3 is built from 16 residues. CDR1 is MGHRA and CDR2 is YSYEKL in the germline V gene. In DNA, the CDR3 is TGCGCCAGCAGCCAAAGGTCACAGGGGCCCCAGGAGACCCAGTACTTC. Its translation: CASSQRSQGPQETQYF.

This clone was picked up a small number of times. The chain employs TRBV14 and TRBJ2-2, with a tentative D call TRBD2 (6 bases). V was pared by 6 bases and J by 0 bases, with 11 bases between. From germline, CDR1 is SGHDN and CDR2 FVKESK. The CDR3 runs to 15 residues. DNA of the CDR3: TGTGCCAGCAGACGAGGCGGGGCGAACACCGGGGAGCTGTTTTTT. Encoded protein: CASRRGGANTGELFF. The full variable domain, in which reference TRBV14 and TRBJ2-2 provide the parts outside the CDR3, is EAGVTQFPSHSVIEKGQTVTLRCDPISGHDNLYWYRRVMGKEIKFLLHFVKESKQDESGMPNNRFLAERTGGTYSTLKVQPAELEDSGVYFCASRRGGANTGELFFGEGSRLTVL.

The chain is built from TRBV24-1 and TRBJ2-3, with 7 positions matching TRBD2. Looked up from germline, CDR1 is KGHDR and CDR2 is SFDVKD. This CDR3 is built from 13 residues. V dropped 8 bases and J dropped 5; count of bases not matched to a gene: 6. The CDR3 DNA reads TGTGCCACCAAGTCTAGCGGAGAAGATACGCAGTATTTT. Residues: CATKSSGEDTQYF.

Regarding this clone: The junction shows a germline mismatch at one end, possibly a read error. CDR3 sequence: CASSVGLAGGDHF. CDR3 sequence (DNA): TGTGCCAGCAGTGTGGGACTAGCGGGGGGGGACCACTTC. The V call is TRBV2, the J call TRBJ2-7; 16 bases fit TRBD2. Germline V lookup: CDR1 SNHLY, CDR2 FYNNEI. The CDR3 has 13 amino acids.

The chain couples TRBV2 to TRBJ2-3; 10 bases match TRBD2. The CDR3 totals 15 residues. In germline, CDR1 is SNHLY, CDR2 FYNNEI. V gave up 3 bases and J gave up 4 bases; unmatched junction bases: 4. The CDR3 coding sequence is TGTGCCAGCAGTGATCCAAGCGGGAGGGCAGATACGCAGTATTTT. Residues: CASSDPSGRADTQYF.

The CDR3, as DNA: TGTGCCAGCAGCCCGAGGTTAGCGGGACGCACAGATACGCAGTATTTT. Translating gives CASSPRLAGRTDTQYF. The J gene is TRBJ2-3, the V gene TRBV5-4, with 8 bases that match TRBD2. The CDR3 covers 16 residues. Trimming at V came to 4 bases and at J to 1 base, leaving 8 bases not matched to a gene. From germline, CDR1 is SGHNT and CDR2 YYREEE (reference sequence).

This sequence joins TRBV5-6 and TRBJ2-6, with a weak D call TRBD1 (5 bases). CDR3 size: 15 residues. The V gene lost 2 bases and the J gene lost 1 base, with 7 bases spanning the gap. Germline V CDR1 and CDR2: SGHDT, YYEEEE. The CDR3 DNA follows: TGTGCCAGCAGCTTTAGACAGTCTGGGGCCAACGTCCTGACTTTC. It codes for CASSFRQSGANVLTF. The full variable domain, its missing parts supplied by reference TRBV5-6 and TRBJ2-6, is DAGVTQSPTHLIKTRGQQVTLRCSPKSGHDTVSWYQQALGQGPQFIFQYYEEEERQRGNFPDRFSGHQFPNYSSELNVNALLLGDSALYLCASSFRQSGANVLTFGAGSRLTVL.

The CDR3 region is CATSDLQGGGYTF. For the CDR3, the DNA is TGTGCCACCAGTGATTTGCAGGGAGGAGGCTACACCTTC. The chain couples TRBV24-1 to TRBJ1-2, with TRBD1 as a possible D gene (5 bases). Trimming took off 0 bases at V and 8 bases at J, with 9 bases between the two ends. CDR3 length equals 13 residues. The germline V gene encodes CDR1 KGHDR and CDR2 SFDVKD.

The V and J genes are TRBV6-6 and TRBJ2-7; 10 bases match TRBD1. Germline assignment: CDR1 MNHNY and CDR2 SVGAGI (reference sequence). V was pared by 6 bases and J by 3 bases, with 5 bases of the junction left unmatched. The CDR3 contains 14 residues. The CDR3 protein is CASRTGQGGYEQYF. The CDR3 DNA reads TGTGCCAGCAGGACCGGACAGGGGGGCTACGAGCAGTACTTC.

The chain couples TRBV3-1 (or the pseudogene TRBV3-2) to TRBJ2-3, with D unresolved. Germline CDR1 LGHDT, CDR2 YNNKEL (reference sequence). V dropped 1 base and J dropped 3 bases, with 5 bases sitting between them. The length of the CDR3 is 13 residues. The CDR3 reads CASSQVPTDTQYF. CDR3 nucleotide sequence: TGTGCCAGCAGCCAAGTCCCGACAGATACGCAGTATTTT.

This chain links TRBV2 with TRBJ1-1; D is unclear. Germline values: CDR1 SNHLY, CDR2 FYNNEI. Deletions cut 8 bases from V and 1 base from J, with 8 bases between. The CDR3 loop spans 12 amino acids. The CDR3 loop reads CASLEGNTEAFF. In DNA, the CDR3 is TGTGCCAGCTTAGAGGGGAACACTGAAGCTTTCTTT.

The genes are TRBV27 and TRBJ2-7; 8 bases match TRBD2. V shed 3 bases and J 3 bases; nucleotides not matched to a gene: 10. The germline V gene encodes CDR1 MNHEY and CDR2 SMNVEV (reference sequence). This CDR3 is built from 16 residues. CDR3 sequence (DNA): TGTGCCAGCAGTTTCTTGGGGACTAGAGGTTTCTACGAGCAGTACTTC. Translating it yields CASSFLGTRGFYEQYF.

V usage is TRBV5-1 and J usage is TRBJ1-1; 7 bases line up with TRBD1. There are 17 residues in the CDR3. Trimming cost V 4 bases and J 4 bases; bases outside gene matches: 16. Germline V gene lookup returns CDR1 SGHRS and CDR2 YFSETQ. The CDR3 loop reads CASSHQPSDRFATEAFF. In DNA, the CDR3 is TGCGCCAGCAGCCATCAACCCTCGGACAGGTTCGCCACTGAAGCTTTCTTT.

The gene calls are TRBV29-1 and TRBJ2-1, with TRBD1 matching 7 bases. CDR3 size: 12 residues. V lost 7 bases to trimming and J lost 9 bases; unmatched junction nucleotides: 9. Germline CDR1 is SQVTM and CDR2 is ANQGSEA. The CDR3 reads CSARGQDVEQFF. The CDR3, as DNA: TGCAGCGCGAGGGGGCAGGACGTTGAGCAGTTCTTC.

This clone came up a few times. The chain carries TRBV4-1 and TRBJ1-2, with D tentatively TRBD1 (6 bases). Germline assignment: CDR1 MGHRA and CDR2 YSYEKL. CDR3 length: 14 residues. Deletions cut 7 bases from V and 2 bases from J, with 14 bases between. CDR3 residues: CASTRGAGNYGYTF. The CDR3 bases are TGCGCCAGCACCCGGGGGGCAGGGAACTATGGCTACACCTTC.

J is TRBJ2-3 and V is TRBV7-9; TRBD2 matches at 12 bases. Germline loops: CDR1 SEHNR, CDR2 FQNEAQ (reference sequence). This CDR3 comprises 16 residues. The trim removed 0 bases at V and 10 bases at J, leaving 8 bases unmatched. CDR3 residues: CASSLALAGGPGAQYF. The CDR3 nucleotides are TGTGCCAGCAGCTTAGCCCTAGCGGGGGGGCCGGGGGCGCAGTATTTT.

This chain connects TRBV7-2 to TRBJ2-7; TRBD1 is a possible D gene (6 bases). V lost 5 bases to trimming and J lost 1 base, with 12 bases between them. The CDR3 runs to 14 residues. CDR1 is SGHTA, CDR2 FQGNSA, per germline. Written as DNA, the CDR3 is TGTGCCAGCAGCAAGGGAACAGGGTCCTACGAGCAGTACTTC. Protein product: CASSKGTGSYEQYF.